This TCR beta chain was recovered during a study of control samples from healthy donors and cancer patients. TCRdb's table, derived via immunoSEQ multiplex PCR, lists solely in-frame clones and lacks some. The sample holds about 110,000 clones, 88% seen once. The CDR3 consists of 11 residues. V was cut by 5 bases and J by 3 bases, with 5 bases left in between. Looked up from germline, CDR1 is MNHEY and CDR2 is SVGEGT. The receptor comes from a woman aged 55-70 years with lung cancer. The V and J genes are TRBV6-2 or TRBV6-3 and TRBJ2-7; no firm D call. The specimen sequenced was PBMCs. CDR3 region: CASSQNYEQYF. CDR3 in DNA: TGTGCCAGCAGTCAGAACTACGAGCAGTACTTC.